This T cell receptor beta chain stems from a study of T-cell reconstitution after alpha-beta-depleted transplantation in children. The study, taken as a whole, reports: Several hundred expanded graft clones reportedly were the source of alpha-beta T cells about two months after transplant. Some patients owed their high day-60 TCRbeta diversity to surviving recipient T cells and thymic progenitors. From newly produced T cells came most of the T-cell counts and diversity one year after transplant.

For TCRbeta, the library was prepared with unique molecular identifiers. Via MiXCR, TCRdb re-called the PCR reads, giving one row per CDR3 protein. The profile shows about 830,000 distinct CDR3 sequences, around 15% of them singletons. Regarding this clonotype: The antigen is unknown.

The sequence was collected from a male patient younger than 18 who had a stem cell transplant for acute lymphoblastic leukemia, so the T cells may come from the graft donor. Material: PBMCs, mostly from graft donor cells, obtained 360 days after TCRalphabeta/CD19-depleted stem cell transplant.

CDR3 in amino acids: CASSVRVHEQYF. Written as DNA, the CDR3 is TGTGCCAGCAGTGTAAGGGTACACGAGCAGTACTTC. The chain employs TRBV2 and TRBJ2-7; D gene unclear. Deletions cut 4 bases from V and 5 bases from J, with 9 bases between. In germline, CDR1 is SNHLY, CDR2 FYNNEI. The CDR3 covers 12 residues.